The 27 T cell receptor beta chains below were found in one sample sequenced in a study of blood T cell repertoires in COVID-19 (TCRdb year 2020). To prepare the library, the immunoSEQ multiplex PCR assay was applied. The source is immuneACCESS, and TCRdb retained only in-frame sequences with V and J called. Part of the clones is not carried over; for the studies checked, unresolved V genes explain less than half of this, and the remainder is unexplained. The sample data list a few hundred thousand clones, and 70% to 90% of these were observed just once. The ten largest account for about 10% of the sample. The sample consisted of PBMCs or T cells enriched from blood (not recorded which). The source is a woman between 18 and 30 years old who had recovered from COVID-19.

The chain joins TRBV28 to TRBJ1-2; TRBD1 might be the D (6 bases). Germline V gene lookup returns CDR1 MDHEN and CDR2 SYDVKM. The germline V and J ends were trimmed by 2 bases and 4 bases, with 14 bases remaining between them. CDR3 length equals 15 residues. Written as DNA, the CDR3 is TGTGCCAGCAGTTTAGACTCCAGGGGCGGCTATGGCTACACCTTC. As protein: CASSLDSRGGYGYTF.

The V call is TRBV9, the J call TRBJ2-5, with D possibly matching TRBD2 (6 bases). The CDR3 sequence is 15 residues long. With 6 bases removed from V and 5 bases from J, the gap between germline ends came to 20 bases. Germline assignment: CDR1 SGDLS and CDR2 YYNGEE. For the CDR3, the DNA is TGTGCCAGCACAAAAGGCGGAGGGCCTGCGGAGACCCAGTACTTC. Translation: CASTKGGGPAETQYF. Complete variable domain (other parts from reference TRBV9 and TRBJ2-5): DSGVTQTPKHLITATGQRVTLRCSPRSGDLSVYWYQQSLDQGLQFLIQYYNGEERAKGNILERFSAQQFPDLHSELNLSSLELGDSALYFCASTKGGGPAETQYFGPGTRLLVL.

The sample holds one count of this clone. V is TRBV12-5 and J is TRBJ1-2; D gene uncertain. V was shortened by 1 base and J by 8 bases, with 14 bases between the two germline ends. Germline V lookup: CDR1 LGHNT, CDR2 FRNRAP. The CDR3 is made up of 14 amino acids. The CDR3 is CASGLDDLLGGYTF. CDR3 DNA sequence: TGTGCTAGTGGTTTGGACGACCTCCTGGGCGGCTACACCTTC.

The V call is TRBV7-8, the J call TRBJ2-7; 15 positions match TRBD2. Trimming removed 4 bases from V and 3 bases from J; junction bases left unmatched: 13. The CDR3 length is 19 residues. From germline, CDR1 is SGHVS and CDR2 FQNEAQ. CDR3 amino acids: CASSWVPGLAGGAVYEQYF. CDR3 bases: TGTGCCAGCAGCTGGGTGCCGGGACTAGCGGGAGGTGCGGTCTACGAGCAGTACTTC.

The chain links TRBV5-8 to TRBJ1-3, with D maybe TRBD1 (5 bases). Germline CDR1 is SGHTS and CDR2 is YDEGEE. Trimming took off 3 bases at V and 5 bases at J, with 12 bases between the two ends. The CDR3 is made up of 14 amino acids. The chain's CDR3 is CASSYRTRRNTIYF. For the CDR3, the DNA is TGTGCCAGCAGCTACAGGACGAGGAGAAACACCATATATTTT. Together with reference TRBV5-8 and TRBJ1-3, the CDR3 gives the full variable domain: EAGVTQSPTHLIKTRGQQATLRCSPISGHTSVYWYQQALGLGLQFLLWYDEGEERNRGNFPPRFSGRQFPNYSSELNVNALELEDSALYLCASSYRTRRNTIYFGEGSWLTVV.

The V call is TRBV7-5, the J call TRBJ1-4; TRBD1 reflects the table's D call only, with no check against the DNA. TRBV7-5 is tagged as a pseudogene. CDR3 size: 15 residues. CDR3 loop: CARNDSGTTNEKLFF. The CDR3 nucleotides read TGTGCCAGAAATGACAGTGGGACAACTAATGAAAAACTGTTTTTT.

This sequence joins TRBV19 and TRBJ1-5; TRBD1 matches 7 bases. This CDR3 spans 16 amino acids. The germline gives CDR1 LNHDA, CDR2 SQIVND (reference sequence). V lost 7 bases and J lost 2; bases outside the gene matches: 11. This CDR3 is CASTRPGQIGNQPQHF. Here the CDR3 DNA reads TGTGCCAGTACCCGCCCGGGACAGATAGGCAATCAGCCCCAGCATTTT.

The gene calls are TRBV10-3 and TRBJ1-2, with 12 nucleotides matching TRBD1. Germline V gene lookup returns CDR1 ENHRY and CDR2 SYGVKD. The V segment lost 3 bases and the J segment 4 bases; nucleotides outside the gene matches: 6. The CDR3 length is 16 residues. The CDR3 bases are TGTGCCATCAGTGATGGGGGGACAGGGGGCAGCTATGGCTACACCTTC. As protein: CAISDGGTGGSYGYTF.

The rearrangement joins TRBV27 to TRBJ1-6; D gene uncertain. Trimming took 0 bases from V and 0 from J, leaving 6 bases between them. Germline assignment: CDR1 MNHEY and CDR2 SMNVEV (reference sequence). The CDR3 is 16 amino acids. The CDR3 spells CASSLSSFSYNSPLHF. DNA for the CDR3: TGTGCCAGCAGTTTATCGTCCTTCTCCTATAATTCACCCCTCCACTTT.

V usage is TRBV19 and J usage is TRBJ1-2; weak D call: TRBD1 (6 bases). Germline V gene sequence: CDR1 LNHDA, CDR2 SQIVND (reference sequence). Deletions cut 9 bases from V and 0 bases from J, with 14 bases between. The CDR3 has 14 residues. The CDR3 bases are TGTGCCAGCGCCCGGACAGCGTCTAACTATGGCTACACCTTC. As protein: CASARTASNYGYTF.

The genes are TRBV12-3 or TRBV12-4 and TRBJ2-1; 11 bases map to TRBD2. The CDR3 has 13 amino acids. Unmatched junction bases numbered 4, after V lost 9 bases and J lost 6 bases. The CDR3 loop is CASTSGRLNEQFF. The DNA for the CDR3 is TGTGCCAGTACTAGCGGGAGACTCAATGAGCAGTTCTTC.

The rearrangement uses TRBV18 and TRBJ2-7; 12 bases map to TRBD2. The CDR3 runs 17 residues. V lost 6 bases, J lost 3 bases, and 12 bases stayed unmatched. Germline values: CDR1 KGHSH, CDR2 LQKENI. In DNA form, the CDR3 reads TGTGCCAGCTCCCTATCATCACTAGCGGGAGGCCTCTACGAGCAGTACTTC. Amino acid sequence: CASSLSSLAGGLYEQYF.

The V and J genes are TRBV14 and TRBJ2-5, with D tentatively TRBD1 (5 bases). This CDR3 spans 13 amino acids. V lost 5 bases to trimming and J lost 2 bases, with 9 bases between them. CDR1 and CDR2 from the germline V gene are SGHDN and FVKESK. The CDR3 here is CASSDSHQETQYF. The CDR3 DNA sequence: TGTGCCAGCAGCGACAGTCATCAAGAGACCCAGTACTTC.

V gene TRBV3-1 (or the pseudogene TRBV3-2) combines with J gene TRBJ2-5; a weak D match, TRBD2 (7 bases). The CDR3 has 15 amino acids. Germline assignment: CDR1 LGHDT and CDR2 YNNKEL (reference sequence). Trimming stripped 1 base from V and 3 bases from J, with 12 bases between. CDR3 bases: TGTGCCAGCAGCCAAGGTCAAGGGGGGGAAGAGACCCAGTACTTC. It is translated as CASSQGQGGEETQYF.

V is TRBV7-8 and J is TRBJ2-3; 14 bases line up with TRBD2. The CDR3 spans 18 residues. CDR1 is SGHVS and CDR2 is FQNEAQ in the germline V gene. Germline trimming cut 5 bases from V and 6 bases from J; bases unmatched to any gene: 13. The DNA for the CDR3 is TGTGCCAGCAGCCCTGGACTAGCGGGAGGCCGCCCCTTCGATACGCAGTATTTT. Its protein product is CASSPGLAGGRPFDTQYF.

The chain joins TRBV14 to TRBJ1-1; D unresolved. Germline V CDR1 and CDR2: SGHDN, FVKESK. V lost 5 bases and J lost 3, with 13 bases in between. The CDR3 loop spans 14 amino acids. The CDR3 loop reads CASSATSGYTEAFF. The CDR3 DNA is TGTGCCAGCAGCGCAACCTCGGGATACACTGAAGCTTTCTTT.

This chain joins TRBV5-1 and TRBJ2-3, with D tentatively TRBD1 (5 bases). This CDR3 contains 15 residues. CDR1 SGHRS and CDR2 YFSETQ come from the germline V gene. V lost 0 bases and J 0 bases, leaving 8 bases between the germline ends. The CDR3 region is CASSLAAGSTDTQYF. The DNA of the CDR3 is TGCGCCAGCAGCTTGGCCGCAGGGAGCACAGATACGCAGTATTTT. The variable domain in full, completed from reference TRBV5-1 and TRBJ2-3, reads KAGVTQTPRYLIKTRGQQVTLSCSPISGHRSVSWYQQTPGQGLQFLFEYFSETQRNKGNFPGRFSGRQFSNSRSEMNVSTLELGDSALYLCASSLAAGSTDTQYFGPGTRLTVL.

The chain is built from TRBV28 and TRBJ1-2; 9 bases are shared with TRBD1. The V segment lost 8 bases and the J segment 4 bases; nucleotides outside the gene matches: 8. Germline V gene data show CDR1 as MDHEN and CDR2 as SYDVKM. CDR3 length: 14 residues. The CDR3 loop is CASRSGQGSYGYTF. CDR3 DNA sequence: TGTGCCAGCCGATCGGGACAGGGAAGCTATGGCTACACCTTC.

The rearrangement links TRBV9 to TRBJ1-1, with D unclear. The V gene lost 0 bases and the J gene lost 8 bases, with 8 bases spanning the gap. The germline gives CDR1 SGDLS, CDR2 YYNGEE. This CDR3 has 12 residues. The CDR3 protein is CASSVDTEEAFF. The CDR3 nucleotides are TGTGCCAGCAGCGTAGATACGGAGGAAGCTTTCTTT.

The chain employs TRBV6-4 and TRBJ1-2; TRBD1 is a possible D gene (5 bases). Trimming removed 0 bases at V and 2 bases at J, with 19 bases between. CDR3 length: 18 amino acids. Germline CDR1 is MRHNA and CDR2 is SNTAGT. CDR3 in amino acids: CASSDSTRRQGRNYGYTF. In DNA form, the CDR3 reads TGTGCCAGCAGTGACTCGACTCGGCGGCAGGGCCGAAACTATGGCTACACCTTC.

V gene TRBV6-1 combines with J gene TRBJ2-6, with a possible D match to TRBD1 (7 bases). The CDR3 extends over 15 amino acids. The germline V gene encodes CDR1 MNHNS and CDR2 SASEGT. Trimming removed 1 base at V and 13 bases at J, with 17 bases between. The CDR3 DNA is TGTGCCAGCAGTGAAGGGCAGGGGGGAGTCGGGGTCCTGACTTTC. This codes for CASSEGQGGVGVLTF.

This clone was seen a single time. The gene calls are TRBV5-5 and TRBJ2-1, with D unresolved. Germline values: CDR1 SGHKS, CDR2 YYEKEE (reference sequence). V was clipped by 0 bases and J by 4 bases, with 11 bases between them. The CDR3 sequence is 15 residues long. The CDR3 protein is CASSLATTLYNEQFF. In nucleotides, the CDR3 is TGTGCCAGCAGCTTGGCCACTACCCTGTACAATGAGCAGTTCTTC.

The V call is TRBV7-8, the J call TRBJ1-5; 7 nucleotides agree with TRBD1. The V gene end was trimmed by 3 bases and the J gene end by 4 bases; junction bases not matched to a gene: 9. CDR1 SGHVS and CDR2 FQNEAQ come from the germline V gene. The CDR3 has 16 residues. The CDR3 DNA sequence: TGTGCCAGCAGCTTGGAGAGGACAGGAAGAAATCAGCCCCAGCATTTT. Translated: CASSLERTGRNQPQHF.

The J gene is TRBJ2-3, the V gene TRBV13; D unclear. CDR3 length equals 16 residues. Germline CDR1 reads PRHDT; CDR2 reads FYEKMQ (reference sequence). V lost 1 base, J lost 5 bases, and 16 bases lay in between. CDR3 coding DNA: TGTGCCAGCAGCTTAGAGATAGGAAAAGCGATAGATACGCAGTATTTT. This sequence encodes CASSLEIGKAIDTQYF. Combining the CDR3 with reference TRBV13 and TRBJ2-3 gives the whole variable domain AAGVIQSPRHLIKEKRETATLKCYPIPRHDTVYWYQQGPGQDPQFLISFYEKMQSDKGSIPDRFSAQQFSDYHSELNMSSLELGDSALYFCASSLEIGKAIDTQYFGPGTRLTVL.

This clone came up a few times. The chain combines TRBV6-5 with TRBJ2-7, with D maybe TRBD2 (7 bases). Trimming cost V 10 bases and J 5 bases, with 15 bases left between them. The germline V gene has CDR1 MNHEY and CDR2 SVGAGI. The CDR3 is made up of 12 amino acids. The CDR3 DNA is TGTGCCACAGAGGGGGGGCCCAACGAGCAGTACTTC. It is translated as CATEGGPNEQYF.

The V and J genes are TRBV24-1 and TRBJ2-2; D is ambiguous. This CDR3 region has 13 residues. The germline V gene has CDR1 KGHDR and CDR2 SFDVKD. Trimming took 7 bases from V and 0 from J, leaving 5 bases between them. CDR3 in amino acids: CATRSSNTGELFF. CDR3 nucleotides: TGTGCCACCAGAAGCTCGAACACCGGGGAGCTGTTTTTT.

V gene TRBV27 combines with J gene TRBJ1-3; 7 bases line up with TRBD1. Trimming took 3 bases from V and 0 from J; bases not matched to a gene: 5. Germline CDR1 reads MNHEY; CDR2 reads SMNVEV (reference sequence). This CDR3 is built from 16 residues. The CDR3: CASSLTGMSSGNTIYF. In nucleotides, the CDR3 is TGTGCCAGCAGTTTGACAGGGATGAGCTCTGGAAACACCATATATTTT.